Listed here are 8 T cell receptor beta chains from one sample, sequenced in a study of control samples from healthy donors and cancer patients. This table comes from immunoSEQ multiplex PCR, and its TCRdb copy is limited to in-frame clones, with some not included. In the table there are fewer than 250,000 clones, around 93% of which are singletons. Sequenced: blood. The origin of the receptors is a man in his thirties or forties in good health.

In DNA, the CDR3 is TGCGCCAGCAGCCCCCAGACAGGGGGAAACTATGGCTACACCTTC. Its protein is CASSPQTGGNYGYTF. The rearrangement joins TRBV5-1 to TRBJ1-2; TRBD1 agrees at 9 bases. The CDR3 is made up of 15 amino acids. Germline CDR1 SGHRS, CDR2 YFSETQ. Losses at the gene ends were 4 bases for V and 2 bases for J; bases not matched to a gene: 6.

The V call is TRBV19, the J call TRBJ2-7; 8 bases are shared with TRBD1. Germline V CDR1 and CDR2: LNHDA, SQIVND (reference sequence). J was trimmed by 6 bases and V by 3 bases; bases with no gene match: 7. The CDR3 extends over 14 amino acids. CDR3 DNA: TGTGCCAGTAGTATTGAGGACAGGGCCGTCGAGCAGTACTTC. Its translation is CASSIEDRAVEQYF.

The V gene is TRBV7-6, the J gene TRBJ1-2; D is unclear. Germline CDR1 reads SGHVS; CDR2 reads FNYEAQ. The CDR3 is made up of 15 amino acids. The germline V and J ends were trimmed by 0 bases and 4 bases, with 12 bases remaining between them. The CDR3: CASSLATGSGYGYTF. DNA of the CDR3: TGTGCCAGCAGCTTAGCGACCGGGTCCGGCTATGGCTACACCTTC. Full variable domain (missing parts from reference TRBV7-6 and TRBJ1-2): GAGVSQSPRYKVTKRGQDVALRCDPISGHVSLYWYRQALGQGPEFLTYFNYEAQQDKSGLPNDRFSAERPEGSISTLTIQRTEQRDSAMYRCASSLATGSGYGYTFGSGTRLTVV.

This chain connects TRBV19 to TRBJ2-7, with 11 positions matching TRBD2. Germline V gives CDR1 LNHDA, CDR2 SQIVND (reference sequence). The CDR3 has 18 residues. V dropped 10 bases and J dropped 11; count of bases not matched to a gene: 28. As DNA, the CDR3 is TGTGCCACCTCAGCACGGGACAGCCTATATTCTAGCGGGGGGCCAGAGTACTTC. Its protein product is CATSARDSLYSSGGPEYF.

This chain uses TRBV25-1 with TRBJ1-1, with D possibly being TRBD1 (5 bases). The CDR3 sequence is 15 residues long. Germline CDR1 MGHDK, CDR2 SYGVNS. Trimming took off 7 bases at V and 1 base at J, with 16 bases between the two ends. The CDR3 DNA reads TGTGCCAGCACCCCCGGGACGGGAAGGAACACTGAAGCTTTCTTT. Protein sequence: CASTPGTGRNTEAFF. Using reference TRBV25-1 and TRBJ1-1 for the parts outside the CDR3, the full variable domain is EADIYQTPRYLVIGTGKKITLECSQTMGHDKMYWYQQDPGMELHLIHYSYGVNSTEKGDLSSESTVSRIRTEHFPLTLESARPSHTSQYLCASTPGTGRNTEAFFGQGTRLTVV.

The chain uses TRBV11-1 and TRBJ1-4; no reliable D call. This CDR3 spans 15 amino acids. Germline CDR1 reads SGHAT; CDR2 reads FQDESV (reference sequence). V was shortened by 2 bases and J by 5 bases, with 12 bases between the two germline ends. The CDR3 sequence: CASSLQRAQNEKLFF. Written as DNA, the CDR3 is TGTGCCAGCAGCTTACAGAGGGCGCAAAATGAAAAACTGTTTTTT.

The V and J genes are TRBV11-3 and TRBJ2-7, with D possibly matching TRBD1 (6 bases). V lost 5 bases and J lost 4, with 12 bases in between. The CDR3 has 13 amino acids. Germline loops: CDR1 SGHNT, CDR2 YENEEA. CDR3: CASSNGQRYEQYF. The DNA for the CDR3 is TGTGCCAGCAGCAATGGACAGAGGTACGAGCAGTACTTC.

The chain has TRBV15 and TRBJ1-5; the D is unclear. The germline V gene has CDR1 LNHNV and CDR2 YYDKDF (reference sequence). Trimming cost V 0 bases and J 3 bases, with 9 bases left between them. CDR3 length: 15 residues. CDR3 protein: CATSRDPTTNQPQHF. Here the CDR3 DNA reads TGTGCCACCAGCAGAGATCCCACCACCAATCAGCCCCAGCATTTT. The full variable domain, completed using reference TRBV15 and TRBJ1-5, is DAMVIQNPRYQVTQFGKPVTLSCSQTLNHNVMYWYQQKSSQAPKLLFHYYDKDFNNEADTPDNFQSRRPNTSFCFLDIRSPGLGDTAMYLCATSRDPTTNQPQHFGDGTRLSIL.